This T cell receptor (beta chain) was found in a study of blood T cells in healthy people across ages. This clonotype was detected ten times or more. It was with a sample-barcoded 5' primer and a J-beta primer mix that a second PCR of roughly 7 to 12 cycles was run. TCRdb re-called the 5' RACE reads with MiXCR, one entry per CDR3 protein. Counted here are 1.5 million to 2 million distinct CDR3 sequences, about 30% occurring once; the ten biggest clones make up over 7%. The V end lost 6 bases, the J end lost 6 bases, and 11 bases lay between the germline ends. CDR3 length equals 11 residues. Germline CDR1 and CDR2: SQVTM and ANQGSEA.

The chain carries TRBV29-1 and TRBJ1-2; D is undetermined. Sequencing used blood. The TCR was taken from a woman between 25 and 40 years old in good health. CDR3: CSVSWVDGYTF. In DNA form, the CDR3 reads TGCAGCGTGTCCTGGGTAGATGGCTACACCTTC.